The 17 T cell receptor beta chains listed next were all sequenced from one sample in a study of blood T cell repertoires in COVID-19. This table comes from immunoSEQ multiplex PCR, and its TCRdb copy is limited to in-frame clones, with some not included. This sample has some 100,000 clones; roughly 85% occur once, and the top ten carry roughly 2.6%. Sequencing was performed on PBMCs or T cells enriched from blood (not recorded which). These receptors all stem from a woman aged 50 to 60 who had recovered from COVID-19.

This clone has only one observation. The chain couples TRBV27 to TRBJ2-5; TRBD2 matches 10 bases. With V trimmed by 2 bases and J by 5 bases, 8 bases remained unmatched. The CDR3 is 16 amino acids. CDR1 and CDR2 (germline): MNHEY, SMNVEV (reference sequence). CDR3 sequence (DNA): TGTGCCAGCAGTTTAGGATCTAGCGGGAGAGGTGAGACCCAGTACTTC. Residues: CASSLGSSGRGETQYF.

This sequence joins TRBV24-1 and TRBJ1-2, with 7 bases identical to TRBD1. The CDR3 consists of 13 residues. Germline CDR1 reads KGHDR; CDR2 reads SFDVKD. V shed 7 bases, J shed 3 bases, and the junction held 4 bases outside the gene matches. The CDR3 loop reads CATRPTGDYGYTF. The CDR3 DNA reads TGTGCCACCAGGCCCACAGGGGACTATGGCTACACCTTC.

The chain combines TRBV7-7 with TRBJ2-2, with unresolved D. Germline CDR1 is SSHAT and CDR2 is FNYEAQ (reference sequence). The V gene lost 1 base and the J gene lost 7 bases, with 4 bases spanning the gap. The CDR3 is 12 residues long. In nucleotides, the CDR3 is TGTGCCAGCAGCTTAGATAGCGGGGAGCTGTTTTTT. This encodes CASSLDSGELFF.

J is TRBJ2-2 and V is TRBV11-3; tentative D call: TRBD2 (6 bases). This CDR3 has 16 residues. CDR1 SGHNT and CDR2 YENEEA come from the germline V gene. V gave up 8 bases and J gave up 0 bases, with 16 bases separating them. CDR3 bases: TGTGCCAGCGGGGATTTGACTAGTCCGAACACCGGGGAGCTGTTTTTT. Translating it yields CASGDLTSPNTGELFF.

This chain joins TRBV11-2 and TRBJ2-1; the D is unclear. The length of the CDR3 is 15 residues. Germline V gene sequence: CDR1 SGHAT, CDR2 FQNNGV. The V end was cut by 1 base, the J end by 0 bases, with 7 bases between. This CDR3 is CASSLGQNSYNEQFF. Here the CDR3 DNA reads TGTGCCAGCAGCTTAGGCCAGAACTCCTACAATGAGCAGTTCTTC.

The genes are TRBV28 and TRBJ1-2; the D is unclear. CDR1 is MDHEN, CDR2 SYDVKM, per germline. This CDR3 region has 10 residues. Trimming pared 4 bases from V and 6 bases from J, leaving 3 bases between. DNA for the CDR3: TGTGCCAGCAGTTCGGATGGCTACACCTTC. Translating gives CASSSDGYTF.

The chain employs TRBV19 and TRBJ1-1; the D is unclear. Trimming removed 3 bases at V and 0 bases at J, with 5 bases between. CDR3 length: 13 amino acids. Germline CDR1 reads LNHDA; CDR2 reads SQIVND (reference sequence). The CDR3 DNA sequence: TGTGCCAGTAGTATCGCGGTGAACACTGAAGCTTTCTTT. Protein product: CASSIAVNTEAFF.

This chain uses TRBV20-1 with TRBJ2-7, with D uncertain. CDR3 size: 11 residues. CDR1 DFQATT and CDR2 SNEGSKA come from the germline V gene (reference sequence). V was clipped by 1 base and J by 3 bases, with 4 bases between them. CDR3 nucleotide sequence: TGCAGTGCTAGAGCGAGCTACGAGCAGTACTTC. Its protein is CSARASYEQYF.

The rearrangement joins TRBV24-1 to TRBJ2-7, with TRBD1 as a possible D gene (6 bases). CDR1 KGHDR and CDR2 SFDVKD come from the germline V gene. Deletions cut 4 bases from V and 2 bases from J, with 11 bases between. This CDR3 comprises 14 residues. The CDR3 is CATSDPDSTYEQYF. Written as DNA, the CDR3 is TGTGCCACCAGTGACCCGGACAGCACCTACGAGCAGTACTTC.

The V gene is TRBV29-1, the J gene TRBJ2-6; perhaps TRBD1 as D (6 bases). CDR3 length: 17 amino acids. V lost 3 bases to trimming and J lost 0 bases, with 15 bases between them. The germline gives CDR1 SQVTM, CDR2 ANQGSEA. The CDR3 bases are TGCAGCGTTGATGGTCTGGGGGCCAACTCTGGGGCCAACGTCCTGACTTTC. Protein product: CSVDGLGANSGANVLTF.

The chain couples TRBV3-1 (or the pseudogene TRBV3-2) to TRBJ2-5, with no clear D. The CDR3 runs to 12 residues. The germline gives CDR1 LGHDT, CDR2 YNNKEL (reference sequence). The V gene lost 3 bases and the J gene lost 3 bases, with 5 bases spanning the gap. CDR3 amino acids: CASSQSKETQYF. Here the CDR3 DNA reads TGTGCCAGCAGCCAGAGCAAAGAGACCCAGTACTTC.

V gene TRBV29-1 combines with J gene TRBJ2-7, with D possibly being TRBD2 (6 bases). Deletions cut 8 bases from V and 1 base from J, with 12 bases between. CDR3 length: 12 residues. Per germline, CDR1 SQVTM and CDR2 ANQGSEA. The DNA for the CDR3 is TGCAGCACCAGGACTAATTCCTACGAGCAGTACTTC. Protein: CSTRTNSYEQYF.

The chain is built from TRBV19 and TRBJ1-1, with D unclear. CDR3 length: 13 residues. Germline CDR1 reads LNHDA; CDR2 reads SQIVND (reference sequence). V was shortened by 4 bases and J by 3 bases, with 9 bases between the two germline ends. The CDR3 DNA sequence: TGTGCCAGTAGTAACTTGAGGGACACTGAAGCTTTCTTT. Protein: CASSNLRDTEAFF.

This clone was observed a few times. One end of the junction is discordant with germline, which a read error may explain. V is TRBV28 and J is TRBJ2-3; tentatively, D is TRBD2 (6 bases). The CDR3 runs to 11 residues. The germline gives CDR1 MDHEN, CDR2 SYDVKM. CDR3 in DNA: TGTGCCAGCAGTTTACAGGACTACCATTTTTTT. Its translation: CASSLQDYHFF.

The rearrangement uses TRBV4-2 and TRBJ1-4; 12 bases fit TRBD1. The trim removed 4 bases at V and 8 bases at J, leaving 2 bases unmatched. This CDR3 spans 14 amino acids. Germline V lookup: CDR1 LGHNA, CDR2 YNFKEQ. Here the CDR3 DNA reads TGTGCCAGCAGCCTAGGGACAGGGGGCGAAAAACTGTTTTTT. Its protein is CASSLGTGGEKLFF.

V and J are TRBV3-1 (or the pseudogene TRBV3-2) and TRBJ2-3, with 8 bases matching TRBD2. This CDR3 is built from 16 residues. V gave up 1 base and J gave up 6 bases; unmatched junction bases: 9. Germline values: CDR1 LGHDT, CDR2 YNNKEL (reference sequence). The CDR3 sequence is CASSQAPVAGRDTQYF. The CDR3 bases are TGTGCCAGCAGCCAAGCCCCGGTAGCGGGGAGGGATACGCAGTATTTT.

The chain has TRBV28 and TRBJ2-3, with TRBD1 matching over 9 bases. The V and J ends lost 2 bases and 0 bases, in that order; junction bases with no gene match: 3. CDR1 is MDHEN, CDR2 SYDVKM, per germline. The CDR3 length is 16 residues. The CDR3 coding sequence is TGTGCCAGCAGTTTAAGACAGGGGGTAAGCACAGATACGCAGTATTTT. Translated, it gives CASSLRQGVSTDTQYF.